A single sample is the source of the 16 T cell receptor beta chains below, sequenced in a study of shared clonotypes between healthy human individuals (TCRdb year 2020). The library was prepared using the immunoSEQ multiplex PCR assay. TCRdb took over this immuneACCESS table, retaining in-frame rearrangements with V and J assigned. Such tables are incomplete; in checked studies, under half of the missing clones stem from an unresolved V gene, and the remainder is unexplained. Recorded for this sample are millions of clones; roughly 94% of them occurred a single time. Of the sample, under 0.15% is held by the ten largest clones. Sequenced input: naive CD4+ T cells sorted from blood. What this sample's cell subset or site label stands for: CD45RA+ positively selected. The source is a man younger than 35 in good health.

V and J are TRBV5-6 and TRBJ2-1; 9 bases fit TRBD2. The CDR3 spans 14 residues. Unmatched junction bases numbered 6, after V lost 1 base and J lost 10 bases. Per germline, CDR1 SGHDT and CDR2 YYEEEE. CDR3: CASSLIATSGEQFF. The CDR3 region has the DNA TGTGCCAGCAGCTTGATCGCGACTAGCGGAGAGCAGTTCTTC.

The chain carries TRBV7-2 and TRBJ2-7; D possibly corresponds to TRBD2 (6 bases). V gave up 3 bases and J gave up 4 bases, with 19 bases separating them. The length of the CDR3 is 16 residues. CDR1 SGHTA and CDR2 FQGNSA come from the germline V gene. The CDR3 loop reads CASSFSWGLSMYEQYF. DNA for the CDR3: TGTGCCAGCAGCTTTTCATGGGGACTCTCAATGTACGAGCAGTACTTC. Full variable domain (remainder filled in from reference TRBV7-2 and TRBJ2-7): GAGVSQSPSNKVTEKGKDVELRCDPISGHTALYWYRQSLGQGLEFLIYFQGNSAPDKSGLPSDRFSAERTGGSVSTLTIQRTQQEDSAVYLCASSFSWGLSMYEQYFGPGTRLTVT.

The rearrangement links TRBV27 to TRBJ1-5; 9 bases agree with TRBD1. This CDR3 is 15 amino acids long. The V segment lost 5 bases and the J segment 6 bases; nucleotides outside the gene matches: 8. Germline CDR1 is MNHEY and CDR2 is SMNVEV (reference sequence). The DNA for the CDR3 is TGTGCCAGCAGTCTTACCGGGACAGGGACTCAGCCCCAGCATTTT. Its protein is CASSLTGTGTQPQHF.

V gene TRBV15 combines with J gene TRBJ2-7; 9 positions agree with TRBD1. V shed 2 bases and J 11 bases; nucleotides not matched to a gene: 10. Per the germline V gene, CDR1 is LNHNV and CDR2 is YYDKDF (reference sequence). The CDR3 is 14 amino acids. The CDR3, as DNA: TGTGCCACCAGCAGATGGGACCGGGACAGGGTGGAGTACTTC. This codes for CATSRWDRDRVEYF.

In this sample, this clone turned up a few times. The V call is TRBV5-1, the J call TRBJ1-6; D gene ambiguous. Trimming shortened V by 3 bases and J by 5 bases, and 9 bases separated the two germline ends. The CDR3 covers 14 residues. The V gene's germline CDR1 is SGHRS and CDR2 YFSETQ. The CDR3 is CASSWTVDNSPLHF. In nucleotides, the CDR3 is TGCGCCAGCAGCTGGACGGTCGATAATTCACCCCTCCACTTT.

The CDR3 sequence: CASSLKTNYGYTF. The CDR3 nucleotides read TGTGCCAGCAGTCTCAAAACAAACTATGGCTACACCTTC. The chain has TRBV6-1 and TRBJ1-2, with D uncertain. Trimming left V 5 bases short and J 2 bases short, with 9 bases between. Germline lookup yields CDR1 MNHNS and CDR2 SASEGT. CDR3 size: 13 residues.

This chain links TRBV6-5 with TRBJ2-1; 7 bases map to TRBD2. Germline values: CDR1 MNHEY, CDR2 SVGAGI. There are 13 residues in the CDR3. V trimming: 7 bases; J trimming: 8 bases; junction bases outside the gene matches: 8. The CDR3 loop is CASKGRGGDEQFF. CDR3 nucleotide sequence: TGTGCCAGCAAGGGGCGGGGAGGGGATGAGCAGTTCTTC.

The chain couples TRBV27 to TRBJ2-1; D remains unclear. V was pared by 3 bases and J by 6 bases, with 15 bases between. This CDR3 has 15 residues. Per the germline V gene, CDR1 is MNHEY and CDR2 is SMNVEV (reference sequence). CDR3 sequence (DNA): TGTGCCAGCAGTTTCCTCCCCGTCTCAGGCAATGAGCAGTTCTTC. The encoded protein is CASSFLPVSGNEQFF.

This chain links TRBV7-8 with TRBJ1-6, with a weak D call TRBD1 (6 bases). The CDR3 contains 15 residues. Trimming shortened V by 6 bases and J by 3 bases, and 12 bases separated the two germline ends. The V gene's germline CDR1 is SGHVS and CDR2 FQNEAQ. CDR3 sequence reads: CASSPGQNYNSPLHF. DNA for the CDR3: TGTGCCAGCAGTCCAGGACAGAACTATAATTCACCCCTCCACTTT.

The V and J genes are TRBV4-1 and TRBJ2-5; D call uncertain. CDR1 is MGHRA and CDR2 is YSYEKL in the germline V gene. The CDR3 sequence is 13 residues long. V was trimmed by 4 bases and J by 4 bases, leaving 10 bases between them. CDR3 nucleotides: TGCGCCAGCAGCCTAGGGTTGGGAGAGACCCAGTACTTC. It is translated as CASSLGLGETQYF.

This chain joins TRBV9 and TRBJ2-3; no reliable D call. CDR3 length: 14 residues. CDR1 is SGDLS and CDR2 is YYNGEE in the germline V gene. V lost 0 bases, J lost 5 bases, and 10 bases lay in between. The CDR3 here is CASSVGQREDTQYF. DNA of the CDR3: TGTGCCAGCAGCGTAGGGCAGCGAGAAGATACGCAGTATTTT.

The V call is TRBV4-1, the J call TRBJ2-1; TRBD1 aligns across 7 bases. CDR3 length equals 17 residues. V lost 4 bases, J lost 1 base, and 10 bases stayed unmatched. Germline CDR1 reads MGHRA; CDR2 reads YSYEKL. The CDR3 DNA follows: TGCGCCAGCAGCCTGTCGTGGACAGGCCAATCCTACAATGAGCAGTTCTTC. Its translation is CASSLSWTGQSYNEQFF.

The V and J genes are TRBV7-2 and TRBJ2-3; D possibly corresponds to TRBD1 (5 bases). The V gene's germline CDR1 is SGHTA and CDR2 FQGNSA. The length of the CDR3 is 13 residues. CDR3 sequence: CATTQGVTDTQYF. CDR3 nucleotide sequence: TGTGCAACAACCCAGGGTGTTACAGATACGCAGTATTTT.

Only one count was recorded for this clone. The chain has TRBV6-6 and TRBJ1-4, with a tentative D call TRBD1 (5 bases). This CDR3 spans 15 amino acids. The germline V gene has CDR1 MNHNY and CDR2 SVGAGI (reference sequence). The V gene lost 0 bases and the J gene lost 6 bases, with 11 bases spanning the gap. The CDR3 sequence: CASSYSAAGYEKLFF. CDR3 bases: TGTGCCAGCAGTTACTCGGCGGCAGGGTATGAAAAACTGTTTTTT.

The CDR3 spells CASRPWGGNTGELFF. The CDR3 DNA sequence: TGTGCCAGCAGACCATGGGGGGGCAACACCGGGGAGCTGTTTTTT. This sequence joins TRBV6-5 and TRBJ2-2, with D possibly matching TRBD2 (7 bases). Germline-derived CDR1 and CDR2 are MNHEY and SVGAGI. This CDR3 has 15 residues. The V end was cut by 6 bases, the J end by 2 bases, with 13 bases between.

This clone was counted between two and nine times. The CDR3 is CASSETGTNPYGYTF. CDR3 bases: TGTGCCAGCTCAGAGACAGGGACTAATCCCTATGGCTACACCTTC. The chain carries TRBV18 and TRBJ1-2; 7 positions match TRBD1. V was pared by 5 bases and J by 4 bases, with 10 bases of the junction left unmatched. The CDR3 runs to 15 residues. Germline V gene data show CDR1 as KGHSH and CDR2 as LQKENI.